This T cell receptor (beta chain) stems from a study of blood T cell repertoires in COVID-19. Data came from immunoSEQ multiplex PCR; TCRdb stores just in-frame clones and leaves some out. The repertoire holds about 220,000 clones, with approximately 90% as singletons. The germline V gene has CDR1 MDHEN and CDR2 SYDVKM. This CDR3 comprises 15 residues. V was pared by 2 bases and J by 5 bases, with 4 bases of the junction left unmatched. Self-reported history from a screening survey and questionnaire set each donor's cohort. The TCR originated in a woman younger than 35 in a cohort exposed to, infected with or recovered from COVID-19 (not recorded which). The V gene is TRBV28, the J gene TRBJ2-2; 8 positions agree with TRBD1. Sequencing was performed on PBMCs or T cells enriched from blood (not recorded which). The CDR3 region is CASSLEWTGTGELFF. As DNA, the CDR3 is TGTGCCAGCAGTTTAGAGTGGACAGGGACCGGGGAGCTGTTTTTT.